This is a list of T cell receptor beta chains from one sample in a study of blood T cell repertoires in COVID-19. Sequenced by immunoSEQ multiplex PCR; TCRdb stores in-frame clones only, minus some. The table has 230,000 or so clones, 65% to 85% seen once. The source material was peripheral blood. Every receptor here comes from a man in his fifties with active or convalescent COVID-19. Both conserved end residues are part of each CDR3.

TRBJ2-6 TRBV6-5 CASTIGSGANVLTF
TRBJ1-6 TRBV6-1 CASSATAFSYNSPLHF
TRBJ1-2 TRBV30 CALEAANYGYTF
TRBJ2-7 TRBV15 CATAKSGQGLYEQYF
TRBJ1-5 TRBV7-9 CASSIRDEQPQHF
TRBJ1-1 TRBV9 CASSSGGNLNTEAFF
TRBJ1-3 TRBV18 CASSPTSGDRNTIYF
TRBJ1-2 TRBV10-3 CAISEPRGPYGYTF
TRBJ2-1 TRBV18 CASSIRLDNEQFF
TRBJ1-2 TRBV19 CASSPRTELPKTGYTF
TRBJ1-1 TRBV7-2 CASSLGSANTEAFF
TRBJ1-6 TRBV27 CASCYRARNSPLHF
TRBJ1-1 TRBV18 CASSPALGLNTEAFF
TRBJ1-2 TRBV12-3/TRBV12-4 CASSLGRRAGYTF
TRBJ2-1 TRBV5-1 CASSFRQGFYNEQFF
TRBJ2-5 TRBV5-1 CASSPHGGEETQYF
TRBJ1-5 TRBV15 CATSRDGDNSNQPQHF
TRBJ2-3 TRBV14 CASSQGALAGGPSTDTQYF
TRBJ2-2 TRBV5-1 CASSLAGGDTGELFF
TRBJ1-1 TRBV5-1 CASSLVGVGNTEAFF
TRBJ1-2 TRBV5-1 CASSLGRASYYGYTF
TRBJ1-2 TRBV2 CASSAGPRGYTF
TRBJ2-7 TRBV5-1 CASALRDNPFYEQYF
TRBJ1-4 TRBV5-1 CASSRDRGRDEKLFF
TRBJ2-2 TRBV7-6 CASSPSNLASGNTGELFF
TRBJ2-2 TRBV27 CASRTGQGAGELFF
TRBJ1-1 TRBV5-6 CASSRPPHRNTEAFF
TRBJ1-1 TRBV5-6 CASTRSAGGLWMNTEAFF
TRBJ1-6 TRBV11-2 CASSSWTGLTSPLHF
TRBJ1-3 TRBV12-3/TRBV12-4 CASSGGGNTIYF
TRBJ1-2 TRBV30 CAWRDSRYGYTF
TRBJ1-2 TRBV6-5 CASSFQGSGYTF
TRBJ1-4 TRBV27 CASSAGQGGEKLFF